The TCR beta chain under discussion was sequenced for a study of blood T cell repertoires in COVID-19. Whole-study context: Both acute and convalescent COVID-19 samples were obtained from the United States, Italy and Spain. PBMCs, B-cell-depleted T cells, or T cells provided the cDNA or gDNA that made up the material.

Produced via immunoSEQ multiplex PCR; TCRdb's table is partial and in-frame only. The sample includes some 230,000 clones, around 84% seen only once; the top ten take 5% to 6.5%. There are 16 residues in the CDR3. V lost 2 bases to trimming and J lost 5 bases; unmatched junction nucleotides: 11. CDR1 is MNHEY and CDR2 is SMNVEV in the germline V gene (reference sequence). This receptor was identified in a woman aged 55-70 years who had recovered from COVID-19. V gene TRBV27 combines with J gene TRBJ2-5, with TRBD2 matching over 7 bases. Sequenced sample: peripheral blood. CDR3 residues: CASSLTGGWALETQYF. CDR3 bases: TGTGCCAGCAGTTTAACGGGGGGATGGGCTTTGGAGACCCAGTACTTC.